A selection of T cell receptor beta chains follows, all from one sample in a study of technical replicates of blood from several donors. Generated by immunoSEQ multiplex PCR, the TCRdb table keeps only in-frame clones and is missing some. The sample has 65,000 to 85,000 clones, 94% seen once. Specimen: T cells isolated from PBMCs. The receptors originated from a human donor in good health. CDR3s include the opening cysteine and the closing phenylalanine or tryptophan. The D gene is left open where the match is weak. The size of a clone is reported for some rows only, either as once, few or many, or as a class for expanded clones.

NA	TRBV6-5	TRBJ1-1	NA	TGTGCCAGCAGCCTCTCCCCGTGGAACACTGAAGCTTTCTTT	CASSLSPWNTEAFF
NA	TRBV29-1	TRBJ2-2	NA	TGCAGCGTTCAACTAGCTAACACCGGGGAGCTGTTTTTT	CSVQLANTGELFF
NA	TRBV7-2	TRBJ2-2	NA	TGTGCCAGCAGCGCTATCATAAACGGGGAGCTGTTTTTT	CASSAIINGELFF
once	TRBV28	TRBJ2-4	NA	TGTGCCAGCAGTTCTCCCGGGGTTCTAGCCAAAAACATTCAGTACTTC	CASSSPGVLAKNIQYF
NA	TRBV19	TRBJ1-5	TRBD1	TGTGCCAGTAAGACAGGGAAAGCACCCCAGCATTTT	CASKTGKAPQHF
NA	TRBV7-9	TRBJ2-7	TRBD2	TGTGCCAGCAGCTTAGTGGCGGGCGGGAGCGGAAGGGAGCAGTACTTC	CASSLVAGGSGREQYF
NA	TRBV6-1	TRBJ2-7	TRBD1	TGTGCCAGCAGTGAAGGGGACAGGGTAACCTACGAGCAGTACTTC	CASSEGDRVTYEQYF
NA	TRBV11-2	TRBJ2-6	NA	TGTGCCAGCAGCTTACACGGCTCTGGGGCCAACGTCCTGACTTTC	CASSLHGSGANVLTF
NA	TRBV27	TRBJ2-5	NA	TGTGCCAGCAACAGCGGAGAGACCCAGTACTTC	CASNSGETQYF
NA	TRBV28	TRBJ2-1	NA	TGTGCCAGCAGTCTGACACCTTACAATGAGCAGTTCTTC	CASSLTPYNEQFF
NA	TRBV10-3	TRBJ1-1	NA	TGTGCCATCCACCAGGGGATTGAGCCCGCTTTCTTT	CAIHQGIEPAFF
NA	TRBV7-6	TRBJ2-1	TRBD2	TGTGCCAGCAGCTTAGAGCTAGCGGGAGGGCCGGTTGAGCAGTTCTTC	CASSLELAGGPVEQFF